The next 15 T cell receptor beta chains were all read from a single sample in a study of shared clonotypes between healthy human individuals. Here immunoSEQ multiplex PCR was the method, and the copy in TCRdb shows in-frame clones only, minus some. The sample contains roughly 2,000,000 clones, 93% of which appear only once. Naive CD8 isolation took CD45RO-negative cells positively selected for CCR7 and excluded terminally differentiated effector memory CD45RA+ cells. The sample was naive CD8+ T cells from PBMCs. The receptors originated from a man younger than 35 in good health. Some clones in this sample may be carry-over from other donors' samples.

CDR3 DNA sequence: TGTGCCGCAAGGGGCAATGAGCAGTTCTTC. It encodes CAARGNEQFF. This sequence joins TRBV28 and TRBJ2-1; maybe TRBD1 (5 bases). Germline loops: CDR1 MDHEN, CDR2 SYDVKM. This CDR3 is 10 amino acids long. Deletions cut 11 bases from V and 6 bases from J, with 8 bases between.

This rearrangement joins TRBV7-2 to TRBJ2-7; no firm D call. The CDR3 is 13 residues long. V was pared by 1 base and J by 3 bases, with 7 bases between. Germline V gene sequence: CDR1 SGHTA, CDR2 FQGNSA. CDR3 sequence reads: CASSLVRNYEQYF. CDR3 bases: TGTGCCAGCAGCTTAGTTAGAAACTACGAGCAGTACTTC.

This chain connects TRBV5-1 to TRBJ1-2, with TRBD1 matching over 9 bases. The V gene end was trimmed by 1 base and the J gene end by 6 bases; junction bases not matched to a gene: 10. CDR1 and CDR2 from the germline V gene are SGHRS and YFSETQ. This CDR3 has 16 residues. The CDR3 nucleotides are TGCGCCAGCAGCTTGAGGGGACAGGGAGATTTTGATGGCTACACCTTC. Translation: CASSLRGQGDFDGYTF.

The rearrangement uses TRBV5-1 and TRBJ1-1, with 8 bases lining up with TRBD1. This CDR3 is 14 amino acids long. Germline V gene lookup returns CDR1 SGHRS and CDR2 YFSETQ. V lost 0 bases, J lost 5 bases, and 3 bases stayed unmatched. CDR3 sequence reads: CASSLVQGETEAFF. CDR3 DNA sequence: TGCGCCAGCAGCTTGGTACAGGGGGAGACTGAAGCTTTCTTT.

The gene calls are TRBV13 and TRBJ2-7, with 9 nucleotides matching TRBD2. Germline loops: CDR1 PRHDT, CDR2 FYEKMQ (reference sequence). V lost 1 base to trimming and J lost 2 bases; unmatched junction nucleotides: 6. This CDR3 spans 16 amino acids. The CDR3: CASSLAGTSSTYEQYF. CDR3 nucleotides: TGTGCCAGCAGCTTAGCCGGGACTAGCAGTACCTACGAGCAGTACTTC. Full variable domain (outside the CDR3, taken from reference TRBV13 and TRBJ2-7): AAGVIQSPRHLIKEKRETATLKCYPIPRHDTVYWYQQGPGQDPQFLISFYEKMQSDKGSIPDRFSAQQFSDYHSELNMSSLELGDSALYFCASSLAGTSSTYEQYFGPGTRLTVT.

The chain is built from TRBV28 and TRBJ2-3; perhaps TRBD2 as D (5 bases). The V gene's germline CDR1 is MDHEN and CDR2 SYDVKM. Trimming pared 3 bases from V and 4 bases from J, leaving 17 bases between. The CDR3 consists of 16 residues. In DNA, the CDR3 is TGTGCCAGCAGTTTCCTAGCTGGATCCGTTTCAGATACGCAGTATTTT. This codes for CASSFLAGSVSDTQYF.

Comment on this clone: Other nucleotide sequences from this sample produce the same CDR3. V gene TRBV29-1 combines with J gene TRBJ2-2; 7 bases are shared with TRBD1. CDR1 and CDR2 from the germline V gene are SQVTM and ANQGSEA. The junction had 2 bases not matched to a gene; V was cut back by 6 bases and J by 1 base. CDR3 length: 13 amino acids. CDR3 amino acids: CSVGTVNTGELFF. The CDR3 bases are TGCAGCGTCGGGACAGTGAACACCGGGGAGCTGTTTTTT.

This clone was seen once. The chain links TRBV6-5 to TRBJ1-1; the D gene is possibly TRBD1 (5 bases). This CDR3 comprises 13 residues. Germline-derived CDR1 and CDR2 are MNHEY and SVGAGI. Trimming removed 7 bases from V and 4 bases from J, with 13 bases in between. The CDR3 protein is CASTQGRGTEAFF. The CDR3 DNA is TGTGCCAGCACCCAGGGACGTGGCACTGAAGCTTTCTTT.

In nucleotides, the CDR3 is TGTGCCAGCAGACTTACCAGGGGGCCGAACACTGAAGCTTTCTTT. This encodes CASRLTRGPNTEAFF. The rearrangement links TRBV27 to TRBJ1-1; TRBD1 agrees at 8 bases. V was clipped by 6 bases and J by 1 base; unmatched bases: 7. This CDR3 region has 15 residues. Germline CDR1 is MNHEY and CDR2 is SMNVEV (reference sequence).

In the case of this clone: This same CDR3 is encoded by further DNA sequences in the sample. The CDR3: CSVASYNEQFF. CDR3 sequence (DNA): TGCAGCGTTGCCTCCTACAATGAGCAGTTCTTC. This sequence joins TRBV29-1 and TRBJ2-1; D unclear. This CDR3 contains 11 residues. From germline, CDR1 is SQVTM and CDR2 ANQGSEA. V dropped 4 bases and J dropped 0 bases, with 1 base sitting between them.

V is TRBV6-1 and J is TRBJ2-7, with 8 bases that match TRBD2. The germline V gene has CDR1 MNHNS and CDR2 SASEGT. The V and J ends lost 8 bases and 6 bases, in that order; junction bases with no gene match: 12. The length of the CDR3 is 14 residues. CDR3 loop: CASVGGVLLGEQYF. The CDR3 DNA sequence: TGTGCCAGCGTCGGGGGGGTCCTACTAGGCGAGCAGTACTTC.

This clone came up once. The chain employs TRBV9 and TRBJ2-3, with D uncertain. Germline values: CDR1 SGDLS, CDR2 YYNGEE. Trimming removed 0 bases from V and 0 bases from J, with 17 bases in between. CDR3 length equals 18 residues. CDR3 coding DNA: TGTGCCAGCAGCGTAGTCCCAGTAGAGGATACTAGCACAGATACGCAGTATTTT. It translates to CASSVVPVEDTSTDTQYF.

The J gene is TRBJ2-1, the V gene TRBV7-2, with 9 positions matching TRBD2. Germline CDR1 and CDR2: SGHTA and FQGNSA. The trim removed 2 bases at V and 6 bases at J, leaving 11 bases unmatched. The CDR3 is 17 residues long. The CDR3 DNA sequence: TGTGCCAGCAGCTTATTTTTGGGGCGGGAGGGCCTCAATGAGCAGTTCTTC. Translated, it gives CASSLFLGREGLNEQFF.

This chain links TRBV27 with TRBJ2-3, with TRBD1 identical over 7 bases. The germline gives CDR1 MNHEY, CDR2 SMNVEV (reference sequence). The V and J ends lost 0 bases and 4 bases, in that order; junction bases with no gene match: 10. The CDR3 is 17 residues long. CDR3 DNA: TGTGCCAGCAGTTTATCGGGGACAGCATTAGGACCAGATACGCAGTATTTT. This gives the protein CASSLSGTALGPDTQYF.

This sequence joins TRBV27 and TRBJ2-7; TRBD1 might be the D (9 bases). This CDR3 has 16 residues. Germline CDR1 MNHEY, CDR2 SMNVEV (reference sequence). V lost 3 bases, J lost 3 bases, and 18 bases lay in between. The CDR3 nucleotides read TGTGCCAGCAGTTTTTCGGGGGGGGACAGGGTCTACGAGCAGTACTTC. Translated, it gives CASSFSGGDRVYEQYF.